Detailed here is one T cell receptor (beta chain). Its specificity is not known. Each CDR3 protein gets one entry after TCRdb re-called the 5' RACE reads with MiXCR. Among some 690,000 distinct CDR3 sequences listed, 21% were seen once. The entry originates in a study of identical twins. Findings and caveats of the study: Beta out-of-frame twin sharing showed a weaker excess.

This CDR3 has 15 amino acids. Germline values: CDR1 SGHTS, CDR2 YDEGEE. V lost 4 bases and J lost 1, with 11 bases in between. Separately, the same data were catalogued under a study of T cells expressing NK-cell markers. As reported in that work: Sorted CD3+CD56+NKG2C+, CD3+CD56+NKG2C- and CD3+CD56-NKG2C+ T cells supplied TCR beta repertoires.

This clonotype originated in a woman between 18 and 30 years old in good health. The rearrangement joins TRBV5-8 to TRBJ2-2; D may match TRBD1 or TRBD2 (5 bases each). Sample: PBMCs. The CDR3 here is CASSMWDGNTGELFF. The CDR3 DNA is TGTGCCAGCAGCATGTGGGACGGGAACACCGGGGAGCTGTTTTTT.